These 29 T cell receptor beta chains came from one sample sequenced in a study of cytomegalovirus exposure and HLA in healthy donors. The PCR had 60 Vbeta and 13 Jbeta primers. The repertoire was sequenced with immunoSEQ multiplex PCR; TCRdb's copy has only in-frame clones and lacks some. The table shows about 160,000 clones, with roughly 84% occurring only once. Material for sequencing was PBMCs. These receptors originate from a boy aged 2-15 years in good health and CMV-seronegative.

This clone was detected only a few times. The chain links TRBV2 to TRBJ1-1; D possibly corresponds to TRBD1 (5 bases). This CDR3 spans 10 amino acids. CDR1 is SNHLY, CDR2 FYNNEI, per germline. With 11 bases removed from V and 5 bases from J, the gap between germline ends came to 9 bases. This CDR3 reads CAAGPTEAFF. The CDR3 DNA follows: TGTGCCGCGGGGCCAACTGAAGCTTTCTTT.

The CDR3 region has the DNA TGTGCCAGCAGCCCCGTCGCAGGGCACACAGATACGCAGTATTTT. Protein product: CASSPVAGHTDTQYF. This chain joins TRBV5-6 and TRBJ2-3; tentatively, D is TRBD1 (5 bases). Trimming cost V 4 bases and J 2 bases, with 14 bases left between them. The CDR3 runs 15 residues. Germline-derived CDR1 and CDR2 are SGHDT and YYEEEE.

This sequence joins TRBV7-9 and TRBJ2-3; 13 bases are shared with TRBD2. Germline V gives CDR1 SEHNR, CDR2 FQNEAQ (reference sequence). Trimming at V came to 11 bases and at J to 4 bases, leaving 6 bases not matched to a gene. The CDR3 length is 14 residues. The CDR3 DNA follows: TGTGCCGGGGGGACTAGCGGGATAGCAGATACGCAGTATTTT. Its translation: CAGGTSGIADTQYF. Supplemented by reference TRBV7-9 and TRBJ2-3, the full variable domain reads DTGVSQNPRHKITKRGQNVTFRCDPISEHNRLYWYRQTLGQGPEFLTYFQNEAQLEKSRLLSDRFSAERPKGSFSTLEIQRTEQGDSAMYLCAGGTSGIADTQYFGPGTRLTVL.

Written as DNA, the CDR3 is TGTGCCACCAGCGACCGACAGGCTACCGTCGACACTGAAGCTTTCTTT. This sequence encodes CATSDRQATVDTEAFF. The chain is built from TRBV15 and TRBJ1-1; perhaps TRBD1 as D (6 bases). Looked up from germline, CDR1 is LNHNV and CDR2 is YYDKDF (reference sequence). The V end lost 5 bases, the J end lost 3 bases, and 19 bases lay between the germline ends. The CDR3 is 16 residues long.

In this sample, this clone turned up once. This rearrangement joins TRBV28 to TRBJ2-7; 8 bases agree with TRBD2. The V gene's germline CDR1 is MDHEN and CDR2 SYDVKM. The ends lost 2 bases at V and 3 bases at J; junction bases unmatched: 18. CDR3 length: 19 residues. The CDR3 here is CASSLSLILAVFVFYEQYF. The DNA for the CDR3 is TGTGCCAGCAGTTTAAGTCTCATACTAGCGGTATTTGTATTCTACGAGCAGTACTTC. The full variable domain, with the rest looked up from reference TRBV28 and TRBJ2-7, is DVKVTQSSRYLVKRTGEKVFLECVQDMDHENMFWYRQDPGLGLRLIYFSYDVKMKEKGDIPEGYSVSREKKERFSLILESASTNQTSMYLCASSLSLILAVFVFYEQYFGPGTRLTVT.

The chain joins TRBV30 to TRBJ1-2; tentatively, D is TRBD1 (5 bases). Between the trimmed V and J ends, which lost 0 bases and 0 bases, there was a span of 14 bases. This CDR3 is 16 amino acids long. Germline-derived CDR1 and CDR2 are GTSNPN and SVGIG (reference sequence). This CDR3 is CAWSVRRAQANYGYTF. The DNA for the CDR3 is TGTGCCTGGAGTGTACGCAGGGCCCAAGCTAACTATGGCTACACCTTC. Full variable domain (remainder filled in from reference TRBV30 and TRBJ1-2): SQTIHQWPATLVQPVGSPLSLECTVEGTSNPNLYWYRQAAGRGLQLLFYSVGIGQISSEVPQNLSASRPQDRQFILSSKKLLLSDSGFYLCAWSVRRAQANYGYTFGSGTRLTVV.

The J gene is TRBJ1-3, the V gene TRBV28; weak D call: TRBD1 (5 bases). V lost 3 bases to trimming and J lost 1 base, with 7 bases between them. The CDR3 length is 14 residues. Looked up from germline, CDR1 is MDHEN and CDR2 is SYDVKM. CDR3 region: CASSFSGSGNTIYF. CDR3 in DNA: TGTGCCAGCAGTTTCTCAGGGTCTGGAAACACCATATATTTT.

The rearrangement links TRBV2 to TRBJ2-1; 11 nucleotides match TRBD2. The CDR3 length is 14 residues. CDR1 SNHLY and CDR2 FYNNEI come from the germline V gene. The V and J ends lost 1 base and 8 bases, in that order; junction bases with no gene match: 1. Here the CDR3 reads CASSEELAGDEQFF. CDR3 nucleotides: TGTGCCAGCAGTGAAGAACTAGCGGGAGATGAGCAGTTCTTC. Full variable domain (rest looked up from reference TRBV2 and TRBJ2-1): EPEVTQTPSHQVTQMGQEVILRCVPISNHLYFYWYRQILGQKVEFLVSFYNNEISEKSEIFDDQFSVERPDGSNFTLKIRSTKLEDSAMYFCASSEELAGDEQFFGPGTRLTVL.

The chain has TRBV7-2 and TRBJ2-1; 8 bases are shared with TRBD2. V lost 5 bases, J lost 2 bases, and 8 bases stayed unmatched. The germline CDR1 and CDR2 sequences are SGHTA and FQGNSA. The CDR3 contains 16 residues. The CDR3, as DNA: TGTGCCAGCAGCCTACTAGCGGACCTTGCCTACAATGAGCAGTTCTTC. It translates to CASSLLADLAYNEQFF.

This clone was recorded only once. The rearrangement links TRBV9 to TRBJ2-7, with 8 bases identical to TRBD2. After removal of 0 bases from V and 4 bases from J, the junction contained 3 bases not matched to a gene. Per the germline V gene, CDR1 is SGDLS and CDR2 is YYNGEE. CDR3 length: 14 residues. The chain's CDR3 is CASSVGLASYEQYF. DNA of the CDR3: TGTGCCAGCAGCGTAGGACTAGCGAGTTACGAGCAGTACTTC.

The rearrangement uses TRBV19 and TRBJ1-2; the match to TRBD1 covers 9 bases. Trimming cost V 5 bases and J 8 bases; bases outside gene matches: 9. The CDR3 has 14 amino acids. Germline V gene data show CDR1 as LNHDA and CDR2 as SQIVND (reference sequence). In DNA, the CDR3 is TGTGCCAGTAGTTCGGGACAGGGCAACGGGGGCTACACCTTC. This sequence encodes CASSSGQGNGGYTF.

The J gene is TRBJ2-3, the V gene TRBV5-6, with 9 positions matching TRBD1. The CDR3 length is 15 residues. Germline V gene data show CDR1 as SGHDT and CDR2 as YYEEEE. V gave up 2 bases and J gave up 4 bases; unmatched junction bases: 5. CDR3 DNA: TGTGCCAGCAGCTTCCGGGACAGGGACGCAGATACGCAGTATTTT. It encodes CASSFRDRDADTQYF.

This chain joins TRBV10-3 and TRBJ1-4; 8 nucleotides match TRBD1. After removal of 4 bases from V and 2 bases from J, the junction contained 6 bases not matched to a gene. The V gene's germline CDR1 is ENHRY and CDR2 SYGVKD. This CDR3 region has 16 residues. The CDR3 DNA reads as TGTGCCATCAGTGGTGACAGGGGTACGACTAATGAAAAACTGTTTTTT. Encoded protein: CAISGDRGTTNEKLFF.

The V call is TRBV6-5, the J call TRBJ2-3, with D possibly being TRBD2 (6 bases). The germline CDR1 and CDR2 sequences are MNHEY and SVGAGI. Trimming cost V 5 bases and J 5 bases, with 14 bases left between them. The CDR3 sequence is 14 residues long. The CDR3 region is CASSKEGARDTQYF. In DNA form, the CDR3 reads TGTGCCAGCAGTAAGGAGGGAGCGCGAGATACGCAGTATTTT.

The chain carries TRBV28 and TRBJ2-7, with a possible D match to TRBD1 (6 bases). The CDR3 has 14 residues. CDR1 and CDR2 from the germline V gene are MDHEN and SYDVKM. The germline V and J ends were trimmed by 6 bases and 0 bases, with 12 bases remaining between them. The CDR3 here is CASRGDTNSYEQYF. The CDR3 DNA reads TGTGCCAGCAGAGGGGACACGAACTCCTACGAGCAGTACTTC.

This clone has more than one count but fewer than ten. V usage is TRBV11-2 and J usage is TRBJ1-2, with 9 bases identical to TRBD1. Germline loops: CDR1 SGHAT, CDR2 FQNNGV. Unmatched junction bases numbered 8, after V lost 6 bases and J lost 3 bases. The CDR3 sequence is 15 residues long. The CDR3 nucleotides read TGTGCCAGCAGACGTTCGGGACAGGGTTACTATGGCTACACCTTC. This translates into CASRRSGQGYYGYTF.

The V call is TRBV9, the J call TRBJ2-1; TRBD2 aligns across 11 bases. Germline V gives CDR1 SGDLS, CDR2 YYNGEE. Trimming cost V 4 bases and J 8 bases; bases outside gene matches: 8. The CDR3 runs to 15 residues. The CDR3 loop is CASSTTSGSWYEQFF. CDR3 nucleotide sequence: TGTGCCAGCAGCACCACTAGCGGGAGTTGGTATGAGCAGTTCTTC.

The CDR3 sequence: CASRGRVRRAFF. As DNA, the CDR3 is TGTGCCAGCAGAGGCAGGGTAAGAAGGGCTTTCTTT. The chain links TRBV9 to TRBJ1-1; TRBD1 is a possible D gene (5 bases). From germline, CDR1 is SGDLS and CDR2 YYNGEE. This CDR3 spans 12 amino acids. V was shortened by 5 bases and J by 11 bases, with 16 bases between the two germline ends.

Notes on this clone: An end of the junction differs from the germline gene, which may be a read error. The chain recombines TRBV7-7 with TRBJ2-2, with D possibly TRBD1 on 5 matching bases. Germline V gene data show CDR1 as SSHAT and CDR2 as FNYEAQ (reference sequence). CDR3 length: 15 residues. The CDR3 sequence is CASSLQVTNTGELFF. The CDR3 DNA follows: TGTGCTAGCAGCTTACAGGTCACGAACACCGGGGAGCTGTTTTTT.

The table lists this clone with a few counts. The rearrangement uses TRBV5-1 and TRBJ2-3; 8 bases match TRBD1. This CDR3 is 16 amino acids long. V lost 4 bases to trimming and J lost 3 bases; unmatched junction nucleotides: 10. Germline V lookup: CDR1 SGHRS, CDR2 YFSETQ. The CDR3 loop is CASSLGPGQDTDTQYF. The CDR3 DNA reads TGCGCCAGCAGCCTGGGCCCGGGACAGGATACAGATACGCAGTATTTT.

The rearrangement joins TRBV2 to TRBJ2-6, with D possibly matching TRBD1 (7 bases). The V gene's germline CDR1 is SNHLY and CDR2 FYNNEI. The CDR3 is made up of 19 amino acids. The ends were cut back, 5 bases at V and 0 bases at J, with 20 bases in the middle. This chain's CDR3 is CASSTNRGGLFSGANVLTF. In nucleotides, the CDR3 is TGTGCCAGCAGTACCAACAGGGGAGGTCTTTTCTCTGGGGCCAACGTCCTGACTTTC. The whole variable domain, remainder taken from reference TRBV2 and TRBJ2-6, is EPEVTQTPSHQVTQMGQEVILRCVPISNHLYFYWYRQILGQKVEFLVSFYNNEISEKSEIFDDQFSVERPDGSNFTLKIRSTKLEDSAMYFCASSTNRGGLFSGANVLTFGAGSRLTVL.

This sequence joins TRBV7-9 and TRBJ1-2; 9 positions match TRBD1. The CDR3 sequence is 13 residues long. The ends lost 0 bases at V and 10 bases at J; junction bases unmatched: 3. The germline V gene encodes CDR1 SEHNR and CDR2 FQNEAQ (reference sequence). The DNA of the CDR3 is TGTGCCAGCAGCTTAGCTCGGACAGGGGTCTACACCTTC. It codes for CASSLARTGVYTF. Combining the CDR3 with reference TRBV7-9 and TRBJ1-2 gives the whole variable domain DTGVSQNPRHKITKRGQNVTFRCDPISEHNRLYWYRQTLGQGPEFLTYFQNEAQLEKSRLLSDRFSAERPKGSFSTLEIQRTEQGDSAMYLCASSLARTGVYTFGSGTRLTVV.

About this clone: At one end, the junction sequence differs from germline, possibly due to a read error. V usage is TRBV7-7 and J usage is TRBJ2-2, with D hard to call. CDR3 length: 15 residues. CDR1 and CDR2 from the germline V gene are SSHAT and FNYEAQ (reference sequence). The CDR3 loop is CASSLDAGNTGELFF. The CDR3 DNA sequence: TGTGCTAGCAGCTTAGATGCAGGGAACACCGGGGAGCTGTTTTTT.

Points on this clone: One end of the junction varies from germline; a read error may be responsible. The rearrangement uses TRBV7-7 and TRBJ2-3; 7 bases line up with TRBD1. The CDR3 length is 16 residues. Germline V lookup: CDR1 SSHAT, CDR2 FNYEAQ (reference sequence). The DNA of the CDR3 is TGTGCTAGCAGCCAAGGGACAGCGACTTTAGGAGATACGCAGTATTTT. It translates to CASSQGTATLGDTQYF.

The chain recombines TRBV30 with TRBJ2-7, with D perhaps matching TRBD1 (6 bases). The germline V gene has CDR1 GTSNPN and CDR2 SVGIG (reference sequence). CDR3 length: 13 residues. The V and J ends lost 4 bases and 4 bases respectively, with 14 bases between them. CDR3 amino acids: CAWKSGHFYEQYF. Here the CDR3 DNA reads TGTGCCTGGAAATCGGGACACTTTTACGAGCAGTACTTC.

V usage is TRBV19 and J usage is TRBJ1-1; no reliable D call. V dropped 8 bases and J dropped 0 bases, with 10 bases sitting between them. Germline CDR1 and CDR2: LNHDA and SQIVND (reference sequence). The CDR3 is 13 residues long. The CDR3 DNA reads as TGTGCCAGTCTCCTTGCGGTGAACACTGAAGCTTTCTTT. Its translation: CASLLAVNTEAFF.

This chain joins TRBV30 and TRBJ1-1; D might be TRBD1 (5 bases). This CDR3 has 15 amino acids. Germline loops: CDR1 GTSNPN, CDR2 SVGIG (reference sequence). V lost 0 bases, J lost 4 bases, and 15 bases lay in between. DNA of the CDR3: TGTGCCTGGAGTGTAATCAAGGGTAGGGGCACTGAAGCTTTCTTT. Translated: CAWSVIKGRGTEAFF. Full variable domain (outside the CDR3, taken from reference TRBV30 and TRBJ1-1): SQTIHQWPATLVQPVGSPLSLECTVEGTSNPNLYWYRQAAGRGLQLLFYSVGIGQISSEVPQNLSASRPQDRQFILSSKKLLLSDSGFYLCAWSVIKGRGTEAFFGQGTRLTVV.

CDR3 residues: CASSIGWTAGNEQFF. CDR3 bases: TGTGCCAGTAGTATAGGTTGGACAGCGGGGAATGAGCAGTTCTTC. The V and J genes are TRBV19 and TRBJ2-1, with D perhaps matching TRBD2 (7 bases). The CDR3 loop spans 15 amino acids. The germline V gene encodes CDR1 LNHDA and CDR2 SQIVND (reference sequence). V was cut by 1 base and J by 7 bases, with 14 bases left in between.

The chain uses TRBV4-1 and TRBJ2-7; 10 bases fit TRBD2. Germline V lookup: CDR1 MGHRA, CDR2 YSYEKL. J was trimmed by 0 bases and V by 3 bases; bases with no gene match: 8. The CDR3 consists of 17 residues. The CDR3 reads CASSQLTSGMSSYEQYF. The DNA for the CDR3 is TGCGCCAGCAGCCAGCTCACTAGCGGGATGAGCTCCTACGAGCAGTACTTC.